This T cell receptor (beta chain) was captured in a study of regulatory T cells in long-lasting Graves disease. Through Arm-PCR of CDR3 regions and iRepertoire HTBI primers, TCR beta libraries were built. TCRdb independently ran MiXCR on the multiplex PCR reads; one entry per CDR3 protein. The data show 350,000 to 500,000 distinct CDR3 sequences, with 14% seen just once and roughly 18% held by the top ten. This sample's time point: newly diagnosed GD, antithyroid drugs for less than 3 months. RNA from PBMCs was the source of the TCR library. This clonotype occurred a few times. Its antigen is unidentified. Study outcomes and limitations: Fewer public clonotypes were shared by new patients (966) than by persistent patients (about 2,700).

Germline values: CDR1 KGHSH, CDR2 LQKENI. The length of the CDR3 is 17 residues. V was cut by 1 base and J by 1 base, with 11 bases left in between. These data are also associated with another study on T cells in Graves' hyperthyroidism and ophthalmopathy.

This TCR derives from a woman aged 45-65 years with Graves disease. The sample consisted of peripheral blood mononuclear cells (PBMCs), taken at new diagnosis, from a patient treated with antithyroid drugs. This chain connects TRBV18 to TRBJ2-6, with D perhaps assigned TRBD1 or TRBD2 (5 bases each). The CDR3 coding sequence is TGTGCCAGCTCACCACGAGATTGGGGGTCTGGGGCCAACGTCCTGACTTTC. Its translation is CASSPRDWGSGANVLTF. The full variable domain, with the rest looked up from reference TRBV18 and TRBJ2-6, is NAGVMQNPRHLVRRRGQEARLRCSPMKGHSHVYWYRQLPEEGLKFMVYLQKENIIDESGMPKERFSAEFPKEGPSILRIQQVVRGDSAAYFCASSPRDWGSGANVLTFGAGSRLTVL.